Shown below are 27 T cell receptor beta chains from a single sample sequenced in a study of shared clonotypes between healthy human individuals (dated by TCRdb to 2018 to 2021). Receptor amplification or capture employed the immunoSEQ multiplex PCR assay. Drawn from immuneACCESS, this table holds only the in-frame rearrangements with V and J called that TCRdb kept. Clones are partly lost; checked studies trace under half to an unresolved V gene and leave the rest unexplained. The sample profile shows 2 million to 2.5 million clones; under 97% of them were found once. 0.1% to 0.15% of the sample lies in the top ten. Sequencing input: naive CD4+ T cells sorted from blood. The sample's cell subset or site, from its label and the paper: CD45RA+ positively selected. All receptors come from a man younger than 35 in good health.

A word on this clone: The same CDR3 also results from other DNA sequences found in this sample. CDR3 sequence: CSVDRNTEAFF. CDR3 nucleotides: TGCAGCGTTGACAGAAACACTGAAGCTTTCTTT. This rearrangement joins TRBV29-1 to TRBJ1-1; D unclear. The germline gives CDR1 SQVTM, CDR2 ANQGSEA. The germline V and J ends were trimmed by 3 bases and 2 bases, with 4 bases remaining between them. CDR3 length equals 11 residues.

The chain carries TRBV4-3 and TRBJ2-3; D unclear. Germline V gene data show CDR1 as LGHNA and CDR2 as YSLEER. The CDR3 extends over 15 amino acids. Trimming cost V 2 bases and J 0 bases, with 9 bases left between them. CDR3 region: CASSQQLTSTDTQYF. CDR3 DNA: TGCGCCAGCAGCCAACAACTAACTAGCACAGATACGCAGTATTTT.

J is TRBJ1-2 and V is TRBV5-6; D is uncertain. Trimming shortened V by 2 bases and J by 6 bases, and 8 bases separated the two germline ends. This CDR3 has 12 amino acids. Per the germline V gene, CDR1 is SGHDT and CDR2 is YYEEEE. CDR3 region: CASSFFADGYTF. The CDR3 nucleotides read TGTGCCAGCAGCTTTTTCGCGGATGGCTACACCTTC.

The V gene is TRBV7-2, the J gene TRBJ2-2; perhaps D is TRBD1 or TRBD2 (5 bases each). Germline lookup yields CDR1 SGHTA and CDR2 FQGNSA. With 1 base removed from V and 0 bases from J, the gap between germline ends came to 9 bases. This CDR3 is 16 amino acids long. The DNA of the CDR3 is TGTGCCAGCAGCTTAGGTGGGGGTGCGAACACCGGGGAGCTGTTTTTT. Translating gives CASSLGGGANTGELFF. The entire variable domain, with the rest obtained from reference TRBV7-2 and TRBJ2-2, is as follows: GAGVSQSPSNKVTEKGKDVELRCDPISGHTALYWYRQSLGQGLEFLIYFQGNSAPDKSGLPSDRFSAERTGGSVSTLTIQRTQQEDSAVYLCASSLGGGANTGELFFGEGSRLTVL.

The chain is built from TRBV28 and TRBJ1-2; D is unclear. V lost 6 bases and J 1 base, leaving 12 bases between the germline ends. CDR3 length: 14 amino acids. The germline V gene encodes CDR1 MDHEN and CDR2 SYDVKM. CDR3 nucleotide sequence: TGTGCCAGCAGCACAAATGGTTTTAACTATGGCTACACCTTC. This codes for CASSTNGFNYGYTF.

Note on this clone: The sample carries other DNA sequences with the same CDR3. The chain employs TRBV27 and TRBJ2-7; no clear D gene. Germline assignment: CDR1 MNHEY and CDR2 SMNVEV (reference sequence). The CDR3 loop spans 13 amino acids. V was shortened by 2 bases and J by 2 bases, with 7 bases between the two germline ends. The CDR3 sequence: CASSLAGAYEQYF. The CDR3 nucleotides read TGTGCCAGCAGTTTAGCCGGAGCCTACGAGCAGTACTTC.

CDR3 sequence reads: CASSPSTGVSGNTIYF. As DNA, the CDR3 is TGTGCCAGTAGTCCGTCTACAGGGGTCTCTGGAAACACCATATATTTT. The J gene is TRBJ1-3, the V gene TRBV19; 7 nucleotides agree with TRBD1. The junction had 7 bases not matched to a gene; V was cut back by 5 bases and J by 0 bases. The CDR3 is made up of 16 amino acids. Germline V lookup: CDR1 LNHDA, CDR2 SQIVND (reference sequence).

The rearrangement joins TRBV6-5 to TRBJ2-2, with no clear D. The germline V gene has CDR1 MNHEY and CDR2 SVGAGI. The CDR3 totals 11 residues. CDR3 sequence (DNA): TGTCCACTATCTAACACCGGGGAGCTGTTTTTT. Its protein product is CPLSNTGELFF.

The chain links TRBV5-4 to TRBJ2-3; 10 positions match TRBD2. The V segment lost 5 bases and the J segment 1 base; nucleotides outside the gene matches: 10. Per germline, CDR1 SGHNT and CDR2 YYREEE (reference sequence). CDR3 length: 17 amino acids. DNA of the CDR3: TGTGCCAGCAGTTTCTCGCTAGCGGGAGTTCGCACAGATACGCAGTATTTT. This sequence encodes CASSFSLAGVRTDTQYF.

V and J are TRBV4-3 and TRBJ2-3; D remains unclear. The germline V gene encodes CDR1 LGHNA and CDR2 YSLEER. There are 13 residues in the CDR3. V lost 0 bases to trimming and J lost 10 bases, with 11 bases between them. The CDR3 region has the DNA TGCGCCAGCAGCCAAGACCTAACACCCCCGCAGTATTTT. It yields the protein CASSQDLTPPQYF.

The chain carries TRBV10-3 and TRBJ2-1; 10 bases line up with TRBD1. The CDR3 has 19 amino acids. Germline V gene lookup returns CDR1 ENHRY and CDR2 SYGVKD. J lost 1 base, V lost 1 base, and 10 bases had no gene match. CDR3 sequence reads: CAISEWVGQGYKSYNEQFF. In nucleotides, the CDR3 is TGTGCCATCAGTGAGTGGGTGGGACAGGGGTATAAGTCCTACAATGAGCAGTTCTTC.

The chain recombines TRBV29-1 with TRBJ2-3, with TRBD2 matching 9 bases. The germline V gene encodes CDR1 SQVTM and CDR2 ANQGSEA. CDR3 length equals 13 residues. J gave up 1 base and V 5 bases, and 1 base lay outside the gene matches. The DNA of the CDR3 is TGCAGCGTTAGACTAGCGGGCACAGATACGCAGTATTTT. As protein: CSVRLAGTDTQYF.

V and J are TRBV9 and TRBJ1-6; D ambiguous. The CDR3 runs 15 residues. CDR1 and CDR2 (germline): SGDLS, YYNGEE. V dropped 3 bases and J dropped 7 bases, with 14 bases sitting between them. In nucleotides, the CDR3 is TGTGCCAGCAGCGCTTCCGGGAAGCAGAATTCACCCCTCCACTTT. It is translated as CASSASGKQNSPLHF.

The chain is built from TRBV2 and TRBJ1-1; unclear D gene. The V gene's germline CDR1 is SNHLY and CDR2 FYNNEI. Trimming stripped 10 bases from V and 2 bases from J, with 14 bases between. The CDR3 length is 13 residues. CDR3 protein: CATKEDLNTEAFF. CDR3 nucleotide sequence: TGTGCCACCAAGGAGGACCTCAACACTGAAGCTTTCTTT.

V usage is TRBV7-5 and J usage is TRBJ1-6. TRBV7-5 is a pseudogene locus. The CDR3 is 15 amino acids. The CDR3 loop is CARSLSRHNNSPLHF. The CDR3 nucleotides read TGTGCCAGAAGCTTAAGTAGGCATAACAATTCACCCCTCCACTTT.

The genes are TRBV18 and TRBJ1-5; tentative D call: TRBD1 (5 bases). Trimming removed 2 bases at V and 7 bases at J, with 15 bases between. Germline CDR1 and CDR2: KGHSH and LQKENI. There are 15 residues in the CDR3. In DNA, the CDR3 is TGTGCCAGCTCACCAAGTGGCAGGGTTGGGCAGCCCCAGCATTTT. Translating it yields CASSPSGRVGQPQHF.

The chain uses TRBV6-6 and TRBJ1-6; D is ambiguous. The germline gives CDR1 MNHNY, CDR2 SVGAGI (reference sequence). The CDR3 covers 13 residues. The V and J ends lost 8 bases and 3 bases respectively, with 8 bases between them. The CDR3 protein is CASGDNYNSPLHF. DNA for the CDR3: TGTGCCAGCGGGGATAACTATAATTCACCCCTCCACTTT.

The chain has TRBV28 and TRBJ1-2, with TRBD1 identical over 8 bases. This CDR3 has 15 residues. Trimming took 5 bases from V and 3 from J; bases not matched to a gene: 8. CDR1 MDHEN and CDR2 SYDVKM come from the germline V gene. The CDR3 region is CASSPRNRGYYGYTF. DNA of the CDR3: TGTGCCAGCAGTCCCAGAAACAGGGGGTACTATGGCTACACCTTC.

The genes are TRBV7-2 and TRBJ2-4; D ambiguous. This CDR3 is built from 13 residues. Trimming took off 0 bases at V and 7 bases at J, with 7 bases between the two ends. CDR1 and CDR2 from the germline V gene are SGHTA and FQGNSA. CDR3 nucleotides: TGTGCCAGCAGCTTAGCACAGAAGAACATTCAGTACTTC. Its translation: CASSLAQKNIQYF.

The chain has TRBV7-9 and TRBJ1-2; TRBD1 is a possible D gene (6 bases). Germline assignment: CDR1 SEHNR and CDR2 FQNEAQ (reference sequence). The CDR3 covers 12 residues. Trimming took 3 bases from V and 6 from J, leaving 8 bases between them. In nucleotides, the CDR3 is TGTGCCAGCAGCTTTTCAGGGGATGGCTACACCTTC. Its translation is CASSFSGDGYTF.

The rearrangement joins TRBV27 to TRBJ2-5; 10 positions match TRBD2. The V gene end was trimmed by 6 bases and the J gene end by 4 bases; junction bases not matched to a gene: 11. The CDR3 consists of 16 residues. The germline V gene encodes CDR1 MNHEY and CDR2 SMNVEV (reference sequence). CDR3 sequence: CASSQPTSGTAETQYF. For the CDR3, the DNA is TGTGCCAGCAGCCAACCAACTAGCGGGACCGCAGAGACCCAGTACTTC.

V usage is TRBV5-1 and J usage is TRBJ2-2; maybe TRBD1 (6 bases). The CDR3 has 16 residues. V lost 6 bases and J lost 2, with 17 bases in between. The germline V gene encodes CDR1 SGHRS and CDR2 YFSETQ. The CDR3 region has the DNA TGCGCCAGCAAGGGGCCAAGACAGGAAAACACCGGGGAGCTGTTTTTT. Amino acid sequence: CASKGPRQENTGELFF.

The V and J genes are TRBV2 and TRBJ2-7; D is perhaps TRBD2 (6 bases). This CDR3 region has 15 residues. The germline V gene has CDR1 SNHLY and CDR2 FYNNEI. V was shortened by 2 bases and J by 1 base, with 12 bases between the two germline ends. DNA of the CDR3: TGTGCCAGCAGTGAACCAGCGGGCCCTTCCTACGAGCAGTACTTC. Its protein product is CASSEPAGPSYEQYF.

The gene calls are TRBV5-6 and TRBJ1-1; D gene ambiguous. CDR3 size: 14 residues. Germline V gives CDR1 SGHDT, CDR2 YYEEEE. V was clipped by 0 bases and J by 4 bases, with 10 bases between them. The CDR3 region has the DNA TGTGCCAGCAGCTTGGGGGATAAGGGCACTGAAGCTTTCTTT. Amino acids: CASSLGDKGTEAFF.

The chain joins TRBV19 to TRBJ2-3; 8 nucleotides line up with TRBD1. Germline CDR1 LNHDA, CDR2 SQIVND (reference sequence). J gave up 4 bases and V 1 base, and 7 bases lay outside the gene matches. The CDR3 spans 16 residues. The CDR3 protein is CASSIGGTGQADTQYF. The CDR3 DNA follows: TGTGCCAGTAGTATAGGGGGTACGGGACAGGCAGATACGCAGTATTTT.

This sequence joins TRBV6-1 and TRBJ1-6, with D possibly TRBD1 on 6 matching bases. The CDR3 consists of 13 residues. CDR1 is MNHNS and CDR2 is SASEGT in the germline V gene. Trimming stripped 10 bases from V and 0 bases from J, with 7 bases between. CDR3 nucleotides: TGTGCCAACAGGGACTCCTATAATTCACCCCTCCACTTT. As protein: CANRDSYNSPLHF.

The gene calls are TRBV6-5 and TRBJ1-2; TRBD1 aligns across 7 bases. The CDR3 is 15 amino acids. Germline V gene sequence: CDR1 MNHEY, CDR2 SVGAGI. The J segment lost 7 bases and the V segment lost 5 bases, leaving 13 bases of the junction unmatched. The CDR3 spells CASSKGTDRAVGYTF. The CDR3 DNA follows: TGTGCCAGCAGTAAAGGAACCGACAGGGCTGTTGGCTACACCTTC.